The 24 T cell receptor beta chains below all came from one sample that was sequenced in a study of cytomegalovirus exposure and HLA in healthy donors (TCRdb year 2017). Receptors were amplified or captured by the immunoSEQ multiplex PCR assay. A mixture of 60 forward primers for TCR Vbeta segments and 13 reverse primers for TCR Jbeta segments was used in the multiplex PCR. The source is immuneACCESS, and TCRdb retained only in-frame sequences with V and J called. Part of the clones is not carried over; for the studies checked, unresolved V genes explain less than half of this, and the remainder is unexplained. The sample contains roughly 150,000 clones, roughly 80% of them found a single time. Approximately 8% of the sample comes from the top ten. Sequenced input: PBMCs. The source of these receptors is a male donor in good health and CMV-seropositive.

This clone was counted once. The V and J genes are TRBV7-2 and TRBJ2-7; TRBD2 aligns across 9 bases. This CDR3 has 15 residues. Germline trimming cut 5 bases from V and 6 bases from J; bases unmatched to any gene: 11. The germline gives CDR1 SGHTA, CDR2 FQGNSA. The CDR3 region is CASSPLSAGGGEQYF. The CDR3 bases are TGTGCCAGCAGCCCGCTATCAGCGGGAGGTGGCGAGCAGTACTTC. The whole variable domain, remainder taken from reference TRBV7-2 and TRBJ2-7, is GAGVSQSPSNKVTEKGKDVELRCDPISGHTALYWYRQSLGQGLEFLIYFQGNSAPDKSGLPSDRFSAERTGGSVSTLTIQRTQQEDSAVYLCASSPLSAGGGEQYFGPGTRLTVT.

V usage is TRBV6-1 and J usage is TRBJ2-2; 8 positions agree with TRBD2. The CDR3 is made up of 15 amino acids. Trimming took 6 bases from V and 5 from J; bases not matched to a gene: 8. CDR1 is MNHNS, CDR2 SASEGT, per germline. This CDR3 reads CASRLTSGGTGELFF. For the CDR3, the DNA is TGTGCCAGCAGGTTGACCTCGGGAGGGACCGGGGAGCTGTTTTTT.

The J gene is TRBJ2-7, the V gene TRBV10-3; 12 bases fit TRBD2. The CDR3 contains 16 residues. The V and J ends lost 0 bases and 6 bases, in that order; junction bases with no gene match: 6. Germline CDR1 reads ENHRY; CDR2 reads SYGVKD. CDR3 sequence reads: CAISESQLAGGIEQYF. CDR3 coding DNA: TGTGCCATCAGTGAGTCCCAGCTAGCGGGGGGGATCGAGCAGTACTTC.

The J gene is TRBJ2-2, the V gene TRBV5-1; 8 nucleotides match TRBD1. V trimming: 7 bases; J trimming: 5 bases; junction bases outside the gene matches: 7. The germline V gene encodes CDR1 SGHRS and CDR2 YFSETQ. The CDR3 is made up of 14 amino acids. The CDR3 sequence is CASGGQGGTGELFF. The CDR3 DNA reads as TGCGCCAGCGGAGGACAGGGTGGAACCGGGGAGCTGTTTTTT.

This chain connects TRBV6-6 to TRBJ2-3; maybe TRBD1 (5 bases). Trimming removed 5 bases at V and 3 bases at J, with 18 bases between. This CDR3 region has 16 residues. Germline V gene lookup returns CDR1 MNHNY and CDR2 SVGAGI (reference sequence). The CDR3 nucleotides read TGTGCCAGCAGTGTACGGGTCAGGGTGGCGACAGATACGCAGTATTTT. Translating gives CASSVRVRVATDTQYF.

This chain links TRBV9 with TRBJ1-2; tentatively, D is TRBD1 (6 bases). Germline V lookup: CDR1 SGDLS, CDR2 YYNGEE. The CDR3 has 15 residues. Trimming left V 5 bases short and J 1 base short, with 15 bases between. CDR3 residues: CASSATTGINYGYTF. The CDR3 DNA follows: TGTGCCAGCAGTGCCACTACAGGGATTAACTATGGCTACACCTTC.

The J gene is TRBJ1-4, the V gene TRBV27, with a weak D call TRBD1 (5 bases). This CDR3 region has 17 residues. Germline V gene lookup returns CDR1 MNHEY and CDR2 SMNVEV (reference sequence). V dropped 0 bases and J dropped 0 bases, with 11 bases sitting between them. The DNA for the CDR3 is TGTGCCAGCAGTTTATCGGGGCCTGGAGCAACTAATGAAAAACTGTTTTTT. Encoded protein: CASSLSGPGATNEKLFF.

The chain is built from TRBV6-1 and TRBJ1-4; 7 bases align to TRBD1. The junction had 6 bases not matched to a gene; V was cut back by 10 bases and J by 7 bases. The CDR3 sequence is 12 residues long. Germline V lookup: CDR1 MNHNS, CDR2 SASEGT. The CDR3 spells CAIRGAGEKLFF. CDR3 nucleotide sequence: TGTGCCATCAGGGGGGCTGGTGAAAAACTGTTTTTT.

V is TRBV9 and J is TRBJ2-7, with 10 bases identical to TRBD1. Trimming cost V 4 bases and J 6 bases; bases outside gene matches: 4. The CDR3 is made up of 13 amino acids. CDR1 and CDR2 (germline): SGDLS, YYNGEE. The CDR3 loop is CASSRDRGSEQYF. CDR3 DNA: TGTGCCAGCAGCCGGGACAGGGGATCCGAGCAGTACTTC.

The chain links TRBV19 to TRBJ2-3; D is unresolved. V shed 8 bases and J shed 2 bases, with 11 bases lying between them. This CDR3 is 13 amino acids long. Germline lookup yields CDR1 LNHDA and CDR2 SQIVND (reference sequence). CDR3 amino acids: CASVAAYTDTQYF. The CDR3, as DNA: TGTGCCAGTGTTGCCGCCTACACAGATACGCAGTATTTT.

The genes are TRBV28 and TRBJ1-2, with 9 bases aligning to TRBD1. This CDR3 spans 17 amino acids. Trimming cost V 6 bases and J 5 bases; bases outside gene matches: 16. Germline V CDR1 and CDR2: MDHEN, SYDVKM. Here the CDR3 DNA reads TGTGCCAGCAGGTCCGGGACAGGGCTTGTTGTGGTATATGGCTACACCTTC. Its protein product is CASRSGTGLVVVYGYTF.

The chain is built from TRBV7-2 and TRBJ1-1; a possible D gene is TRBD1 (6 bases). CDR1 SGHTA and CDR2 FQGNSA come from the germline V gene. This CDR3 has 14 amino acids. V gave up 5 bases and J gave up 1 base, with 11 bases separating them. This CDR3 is CASSTSRGNTEAFF. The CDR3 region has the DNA TGTGCCAGCAGCACCTCCAGGGGGAACACTGAAGCTTTCTTT.

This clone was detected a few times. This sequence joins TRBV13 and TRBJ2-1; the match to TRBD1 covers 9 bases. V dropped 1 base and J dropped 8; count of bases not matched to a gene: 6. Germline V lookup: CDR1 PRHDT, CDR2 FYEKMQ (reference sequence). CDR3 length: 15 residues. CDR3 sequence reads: CASSLARTGEDEQFF. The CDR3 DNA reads TGTGCCAGCAGCTTAGCCAGGACAGGGGAGGATGAGCAGTTCTTC.

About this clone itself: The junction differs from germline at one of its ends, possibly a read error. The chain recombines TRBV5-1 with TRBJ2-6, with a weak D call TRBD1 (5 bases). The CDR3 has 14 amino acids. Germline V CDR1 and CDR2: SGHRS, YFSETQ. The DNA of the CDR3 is TGCGCCAGCAGCCCGGCCCCTGGGGCCAACGGCCTGACTTTC. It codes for CASSPAPGANGLTF.

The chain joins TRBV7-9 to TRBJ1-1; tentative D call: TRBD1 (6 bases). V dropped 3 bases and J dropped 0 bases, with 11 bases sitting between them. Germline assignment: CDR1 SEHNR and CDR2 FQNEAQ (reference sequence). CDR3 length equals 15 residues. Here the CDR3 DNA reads TGTGCCAGCAGCTTTCAGGGGTCCTTGAACACTGAAGCTTTCTTT. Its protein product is CASSFQGSLNTEAFF.

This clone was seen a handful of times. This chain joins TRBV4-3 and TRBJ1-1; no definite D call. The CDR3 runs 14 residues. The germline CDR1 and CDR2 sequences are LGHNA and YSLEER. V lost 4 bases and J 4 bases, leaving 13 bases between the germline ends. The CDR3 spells CASSLISGSTEAFF. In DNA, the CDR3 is TGCGCCAGCAGCCTTATATCGGGGAGCACTGAAGCTTTCTTT.

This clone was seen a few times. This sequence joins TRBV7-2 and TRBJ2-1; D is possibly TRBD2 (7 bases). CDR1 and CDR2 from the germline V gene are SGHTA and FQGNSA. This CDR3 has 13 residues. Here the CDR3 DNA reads TGTGCAGTCAAGGGGGAGGGTTTCTATGAGCAGTTCTTC. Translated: CAVKGEGFYEQFF.

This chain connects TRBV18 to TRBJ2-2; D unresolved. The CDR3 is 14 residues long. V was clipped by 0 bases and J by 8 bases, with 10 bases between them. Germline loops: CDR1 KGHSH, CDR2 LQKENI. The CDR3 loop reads CASSPPSVGGELFF. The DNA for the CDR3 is TGTGCCAGCTCACCACCGTCTGTCGGTGGGGAGCTGTTTTTT.

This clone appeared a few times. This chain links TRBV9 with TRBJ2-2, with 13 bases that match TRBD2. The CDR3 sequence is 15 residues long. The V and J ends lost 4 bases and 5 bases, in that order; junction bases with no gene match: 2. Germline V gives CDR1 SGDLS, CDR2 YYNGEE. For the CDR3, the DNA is TGTGCCAGCAGCACTAGCGGGGGGGCGACCGGGGAGCTGTTTTTT. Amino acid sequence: CASSTSGGATGELFF.

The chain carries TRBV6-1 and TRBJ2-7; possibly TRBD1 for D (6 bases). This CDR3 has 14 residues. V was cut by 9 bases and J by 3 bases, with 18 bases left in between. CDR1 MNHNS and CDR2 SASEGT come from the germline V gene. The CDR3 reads CASSPRGPRYEQYF. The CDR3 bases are TGTGCCAGTTCACCCAGGGGCCCCCGCTACGAGCAGTACTTC.

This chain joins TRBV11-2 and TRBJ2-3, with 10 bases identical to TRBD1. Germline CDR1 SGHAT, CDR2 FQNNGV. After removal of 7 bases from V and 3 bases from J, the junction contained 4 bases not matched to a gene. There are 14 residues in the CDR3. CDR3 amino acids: CASNRDRGTDTQYF. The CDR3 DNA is TGTGCCAGCAACCGGGACAGGGGAACAGATACGCAGTATTTT.

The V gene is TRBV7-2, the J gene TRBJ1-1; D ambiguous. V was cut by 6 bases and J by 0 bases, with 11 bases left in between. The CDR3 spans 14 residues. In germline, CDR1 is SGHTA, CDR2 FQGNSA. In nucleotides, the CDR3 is TGTGCCAGCAGACCACCGAACATGAACACTGAAGCTTTCTTT. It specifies CASRPPNMNTEAFF.

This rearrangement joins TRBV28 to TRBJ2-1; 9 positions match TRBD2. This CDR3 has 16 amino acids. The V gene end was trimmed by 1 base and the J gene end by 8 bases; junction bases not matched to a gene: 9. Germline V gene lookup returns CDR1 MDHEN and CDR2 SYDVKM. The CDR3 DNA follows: TGTGCCAGCAGTTTATCGTCTCTAGCGGGAACCTATGAGCAGTTCTTC. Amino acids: CASSLSSLAGTYEQFF.

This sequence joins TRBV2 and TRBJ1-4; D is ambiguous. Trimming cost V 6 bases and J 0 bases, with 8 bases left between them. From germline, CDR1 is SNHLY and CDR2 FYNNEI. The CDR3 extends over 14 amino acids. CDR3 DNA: TGTGCCAGCAGCCTGCGAGCAACTAATGAAAAACTGTTTTTT. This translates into CASSLRATNEKLFF.